This record covers a single T cell receptor beta chain. Its matching antigen is unknown. This record comes from a study of blood T cells in healthy people across ages. The overall study: About one barcoded beta molecule per two T cells was captured by template switching. Regarding the study as a whole: Naive T cell percentage showed a strong correlation with the diversity of TCR beta.

From germline, CDR1 is SGDLS and CDR2 YYNGEE. CDR3 length: 14 amino acids. Trimming cost V 6 bases and J 8 bases, with 17 bases left between them. Combining a sample-barcoded 5' primer with a J-beta primer mix, a second PCR ran for roughly 7 to 11 cycles. A template-switch adaptor that had 12 random nucleotides put a tag on each cDNA molecule. TCRdb re-analysed the 5' RACE reads in MiXCR, keeping a single row per CDR3 protein. The profile shows approximately 800,000 distinct CDR3 sequences, under 80% of them singletons. The sequence derives from a man in his thirties or forties in good health. The chain joins TRBV9 to TRBJ1-4; the D gene is possibly TRBD1 (6 bases). The sequenced sample was blood. In DNA, the CDR3 is TGTGCCAGCAACAAACAGGGCGGAGGGGAAAAACTGTTTTTT. It translates to CASNKQGGGEKLFF.